A single T cell receptor (beta chain) is shown here with its context. This receptor's antigen is unknown. Per-base quality was not reported, and no clone a single base away is much larger than it. One collaborating source in Seattle enrolled patients while the patients were actively infected and followed the patients over time throughout the course of disease. Whole blood was collected in K2EDTA tubes by collaborating institutions according to the institutions' own protocols. For TCRbeta analysis, collaborator samples were shipped as frozen whole blood, as isolated PBMCs, or as DNA extracted from either sample type. The data were obtained in a study of blood T cell repertoires in COVID-19 (dated by TCRdb to 2020 to 2021). For the wider study: Samples from collaborators originated in the United States, Italy and Spain and spanned both the acute and convalescent phases of COVID-19. The material from the prospective study consisted of cDNA or gDNA derived from T cells, B-cell-depleted T cells, or PBMCs. The repertoires were made available in a free public database intended to serve as a resource for research on the immune response to SARS-CoV-2. Where available, HLA class I and class II types were taken from metadata supplied by the sample provider and were not determined by assay-based typing. A de-identified subject ID, COVID-19 status, age in years and sex were almost always included in the sample metadata. Deeply sampled blood TCRbeta repertoires from subjects exposed to, actively infected with, or recovered from COVID-19 were included in the dataset. Samples came from the ongoing ImmuneRACE study (first 160 participants) plus 1,254 subjects from 6 global collaborators. Results and caveats for the whole study, not just this receptor: The quantity of clinical and demographic metadata differed by source and by participant and was supplied without curation.

TCRbeta CDR3 regions were amplified from genomic DNA by means of the immunoSEQ Assay, a bias-controlled multiplex PCR. In the original analysis: The number of nucleated cells in each sample was estimated by amplification of reference gene primers within the assay. To quantify the absolute abundance of each unique TCRbeta CDR3 rearrangement, sequence reads were collapsed and filtered. Productive Simpson clonality was computed per sample as the square root of Simpson's diversity index over productive rearrangements. The table was pulled from immuneACCESS by TCRdb, which kept in-frame rearrangements only. Such tables lose some clones; where checked, under half of the loss comes from unresolved V genes, and the rest has no known cause. Clone size and the V and J calls come from that table; the DNA yielded D and trimming. The sample includes approximately 300,000 clones, with approximately 92% observed a single time. Jointly, the top ten make up 6% to 7% of the sample.

The CDR3 goes from the cysteine to the phenylalanine over 15 residues. Kept here is only the CDR3 DNA, which spans 45 bases and is read in frame from base 1. V trim: 4 bases; J trim: 2 bases; unmatched bases: 3. CDR1 and CDR2 are read off the germline V gene as SNHLY and FYNNEI. The clonotype comes from a woman aged 30 to 39 with COVID-19, enrolled during active disease. This sequence uses TRBV2 and TRBJ2-2, and TRBD2 aligns with 8 junction nucleotides. The source material was peripheral blood. The base sequence is TGTGCCAGCAGTGGACTAGCGCCCAACACCGGGGAGCTGTTTTTT. This is translated as CASSGLAPNTGELFF.